A selection of T cell receptor beta chains follows, all from one sample in a study of Ad26.COV2.S vaccination and SARS-CoV-2 variants. The repertoire was sequenced with immunoSEQ multiplex PCR; TCRdb's copy has only in-frame clones and lacks some. Of some 340,000 clones in the sample, just over 85% were seen once. Material: peripheral blood, obtained in a trial of Ad26.COV2.S vaccine versus placebo. The receptors were sampled from a person aged 18 to 65 who received the Ad26.COV2.S COVID-19 vaccine or a placebo. The CDR3 runs from the conserved cysteine through the conserved F or W. The D gene is left open where the match is weak. For some rows the clone size is stated as once, few or many, or as a class when expanded; others skip it.

V	D	size	J	DNA	CDR3
TRBV14	NA	NA	TRBJ1-3	TGTGCCAGCAGCCAAGGACAGGTCTCTGGAAACACCATATATTTT	CASSQGQVSGNTIYF
TRBV9	TRBD2	NA	TRBJ2-3	TGTGCCAGCAGCGTTCGAGGGACTAGCGGGGGGGCTAACACAGATACGCAGTATTTT	CASSVRGTSGGANTDTQYF
TRBV7-6	NA	NA	TRBJ2-7	TGTGCCAGCAGCTCTGAACTGGCCTACGAGCAGTACTTC	CASSSELAYEQYF
TRBV7-2	NA	NA	TRBJ2-5	TGTGCCAGCAGCTTAGCGATAACCCCATCCCAAGAGACCCAGTACTTC	CASSLAITPSQETQYF
TRBV19	NA	NA	TRBJ1-6	TGTGCCAGTAGAGGGACTGATTATAATTCACCCCTCCACTTT	CASRGTDYNSPLHF
TRBV5-1	TRBD1	NA	TRBJ1-1	TGCGCCAGCAGCCTCTCCCGGGACAGGACAGCTGAAGCTTTCTTT	CASSLSRDRTAEAFF
TRBV5-1	NA	NA	TRBJ1-1	TGCGCCAGCAGCTGGGGTCCTGATCGACGGAAGATGAACACTGAAGCTTTCTTT	CASSWGPDRRKMNTEAFF
TRBV4-1	NA	NA	TRBJ2-2	TGCGCCAGCAGCCAAGCATGGCCGGCCGGGGAGCTGTTTTTT	CASSQAWPAGELFF
TRBV5-1	NA	once	TRBJ2-3	TGCGCCAGCAGCTTATTCACGAACACAGATACGCAGTATTTT	CASSLFTNTDTQYF
TRBV28	TRBD1	few	TRBJ1-5	TGTGCCAGCACCACTGGGACAGGGGTCCCTAATCAGCCCCAGCATTTT	CASTTGTGVPNQPQHF
TRBV19	NA	NA	TRBJ1-3	TGTGCCAGCCAGGGGAGGGACTCTGGAAACACCATATATTTT	CASQGRDSGNTIYF
TRBV27	NA	NA	TRBJ2-5	TGTGCCAGCAGTTTATCCCCCTCCTGGGTAGGGGGTGGAGAGACCCAGTACTTC	CASSLSPSWVGGGETQYF
TRBV2	NA	NA	TRBJ2-1	TGTGCCAGCAGTTCAAAATTCCGGGACTCATATCCAGAGCAGTTCTTC	CASSSKFRDSYPEQFF
TRBV18	NA	few	TRBJ2-1	TGTGCCAGCTCACTTCTCCTAGAGAGCTCCTACAATGAGCAGTTCTTC	CASSLLLESSYNEQFF
TRBV7-2	TRBD1	NA	TRBJ2-7	TGTGCCAGCAGCTTTAGACAGGGAGCCTACGAGCAGTACTTC	CASSFRQGAYEQYF
TRBV6-1	NA	NA	TRBJ1-5	TGTGCCAGCAGTGAAGTTCCTAATCAGCCCCAGCATTTT	CASSEVPNQPQHF
TRBV6-2/TRBV6-3	TRBD1	NA	TRBJ2-7	TGTGCCAGCAGTGACAGGGGACCCGTCTACGAGCAGTACTTC	CASSDRGPVYEQYF
TRBV28	NA	once	TRBJ2-2	TGTGCCAGCAGTTTATGGGACATCGGGGAGCTGTTTTTT	CASSLWDIGELFF
TRBV20-1	TRBD1	few	TRBJ1-1	TGCAGTGCTAGTGGGACAGGGGGCACTGAAGCTTTCTTT	CSASGTGGTEAFF
TRBV6-5	NA	NA	TRBJ1-5	TGTGCCAGCAGCCCCCGATATGGCAATCAGCCCCAGCATTTT	CASSPRYGNQPQHF
TRBV5-1	TRBD2	NA	TRBJ2-7	TGCGCCAGCAGCTTGGCGGGACTAGCGGTCAGATCCTACGAGCAGTACTTC	CASSLAGLAVRSYEQYF
TRBV4-2	NA	NA	TRBJ1-6	TGTGCCAGCAGCCTCGAACCACCCCCCAACTATAATTCACCCCTCCACTTT	CASSLEPPPNYNSPLHF
TRBV15	NA	NA	TRBJ2-7	TGTGCCACCAGCAGACCCCTTCGAGACAACTCCTACGAGCAGTACTTC	CATSRPLRDNSYEQYF
TRBV5-4	NA	NA	TRBJ1-6	TGTGCCAGCAGCTTGGCCGGGGTCTATAATTCACCCCTCCACTTT	CASSLAGVYNSPLHF
TRBV2	NA	NA	TRBJ2-1	TGTGCCAGCAGTGAAAGGGGGGTCGAGATTTACAATGAGCAGTTCTTC	CASSERGVEIYNEQFF